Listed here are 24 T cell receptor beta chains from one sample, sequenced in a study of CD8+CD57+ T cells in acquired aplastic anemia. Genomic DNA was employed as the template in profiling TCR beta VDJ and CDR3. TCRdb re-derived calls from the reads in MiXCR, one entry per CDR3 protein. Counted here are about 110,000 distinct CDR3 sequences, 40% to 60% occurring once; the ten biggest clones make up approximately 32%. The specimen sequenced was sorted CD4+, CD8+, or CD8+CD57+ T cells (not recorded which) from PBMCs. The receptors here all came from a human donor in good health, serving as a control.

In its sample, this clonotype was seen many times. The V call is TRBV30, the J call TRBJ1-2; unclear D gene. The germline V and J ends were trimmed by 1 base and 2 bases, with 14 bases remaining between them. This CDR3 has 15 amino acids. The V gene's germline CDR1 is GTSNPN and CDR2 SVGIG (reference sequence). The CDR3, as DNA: TGTGCCTGGAGTGGCGGCCAACTGTTGAACTATGGCTACACCTTC. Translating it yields CAWSGGQLLNYGYTF.

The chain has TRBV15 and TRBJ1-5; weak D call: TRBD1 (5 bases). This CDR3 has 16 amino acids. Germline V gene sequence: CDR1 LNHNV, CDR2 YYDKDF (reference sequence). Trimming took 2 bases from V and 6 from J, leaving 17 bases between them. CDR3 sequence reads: CATSRSPEGSGQPQHF. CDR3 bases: TGTGCCACCAGCAGAAGTCCAGAGGGGTCAGGTCAGCCCCAGCATTTT.

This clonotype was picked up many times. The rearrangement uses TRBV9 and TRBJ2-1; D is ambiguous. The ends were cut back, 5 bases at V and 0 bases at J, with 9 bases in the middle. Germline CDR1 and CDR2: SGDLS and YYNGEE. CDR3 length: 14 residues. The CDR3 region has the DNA TGTGCCAGCAGTCCTTTCCGCTCCTACAATGAGCAGTTCTTC. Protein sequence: CASSPFRSYNEQFF.

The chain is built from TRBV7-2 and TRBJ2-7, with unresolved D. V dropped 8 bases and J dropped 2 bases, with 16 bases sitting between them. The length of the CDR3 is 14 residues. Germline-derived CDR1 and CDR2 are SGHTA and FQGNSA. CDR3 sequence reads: CASGLAFGTYEQYF. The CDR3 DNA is TGTGCCAGCGGTCTCGCCTTTGGGACCTACGAGCAGTACTTC. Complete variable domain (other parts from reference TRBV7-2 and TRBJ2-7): GAGVSQSPSNKVTEKGKDVELRCDPISGHTALYWYRQSLGQGLEFLIYFQGNSAPDKSGLPSDRFSAERTGGSVSTLTIQRTQQEDSAVYLCASGLAFGTYEQYFGPGTRLTVT.

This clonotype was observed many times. In DNA, the CDR3 is TGTGCCAGCAGCCACCGGGACAGTGAAAAACTGTTTTTT. Translated, it gives CASSHRDSEKLFF. This chain joins TRBV14 and TRBJ1-4, with 7 bases identical to TRBD1. Germline loops: CDR1 SGHDN, CDR2 FVKESK. The ends lost 3 bases at V and 7 bases at J; junction bases unmatched: 2. The CDR3 is made up of 13 amino acids.

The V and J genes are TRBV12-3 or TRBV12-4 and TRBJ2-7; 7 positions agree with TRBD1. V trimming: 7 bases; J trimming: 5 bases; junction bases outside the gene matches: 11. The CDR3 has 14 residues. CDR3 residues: CASTDRVFRNEQYF. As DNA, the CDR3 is TGTGCCAGCACCGACAGGGTATTTAGGAACGAGCAGTACTTC.

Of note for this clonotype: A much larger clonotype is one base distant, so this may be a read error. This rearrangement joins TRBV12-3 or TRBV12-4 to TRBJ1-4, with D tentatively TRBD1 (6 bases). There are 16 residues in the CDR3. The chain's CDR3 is CASSPRGTLGNEKLVF. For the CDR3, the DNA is TGTGCCAGCAGTCCCAGGGGCACTCTCGGTAATGAAAAACTGGTTTTT.

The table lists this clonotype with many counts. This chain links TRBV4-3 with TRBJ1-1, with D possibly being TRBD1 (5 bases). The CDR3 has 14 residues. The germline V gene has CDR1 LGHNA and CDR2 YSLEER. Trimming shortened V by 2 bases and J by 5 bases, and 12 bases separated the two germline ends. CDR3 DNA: TGCGCCAGCAGCCAATCCCAGGGCCGGACTGAAGCTTTCTTT. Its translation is CASSQSQGRTEAFF.

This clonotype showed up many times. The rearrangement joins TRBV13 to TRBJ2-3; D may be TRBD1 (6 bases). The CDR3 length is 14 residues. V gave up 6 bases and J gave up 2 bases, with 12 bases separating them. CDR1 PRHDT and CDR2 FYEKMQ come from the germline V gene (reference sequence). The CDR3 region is CASRKQGATDTQYF. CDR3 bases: TGTGCCAGCAGAAAACAGGGAGCCACAGATACGCAGTATTTT.

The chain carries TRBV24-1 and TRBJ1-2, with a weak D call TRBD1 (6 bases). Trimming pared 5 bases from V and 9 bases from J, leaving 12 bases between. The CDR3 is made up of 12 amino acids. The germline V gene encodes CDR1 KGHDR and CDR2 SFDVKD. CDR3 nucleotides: TGTGCCACCAGTGTCAACGACAGGAGCTACACCTTC. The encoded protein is CATSVNDRSYTF.

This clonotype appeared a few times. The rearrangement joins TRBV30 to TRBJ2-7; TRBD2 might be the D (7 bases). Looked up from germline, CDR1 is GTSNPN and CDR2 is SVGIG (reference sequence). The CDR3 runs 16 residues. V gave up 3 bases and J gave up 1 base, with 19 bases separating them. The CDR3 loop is CAWSDLGGLASYEQYF. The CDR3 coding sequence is TGTGCCTGGAGCGACCTGGGGGGGCTAGCTTCCTACGAGCAGTACTTC.

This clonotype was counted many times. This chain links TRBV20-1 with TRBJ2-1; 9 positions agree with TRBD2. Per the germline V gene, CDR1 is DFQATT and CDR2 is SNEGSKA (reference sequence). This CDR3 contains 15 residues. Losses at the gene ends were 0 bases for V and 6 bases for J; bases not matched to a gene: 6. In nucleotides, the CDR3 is TGCAGTGCTAGAGATCAGGGGACTAGCTCCAATGAGCAGTTCTTC. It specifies CSARDQGTSSNEQFF.

CDR3 coding DNA: TGTGCCAGCAGCTTACTGGCTGAGCGGGGCTGGGGCTATGGCTACACCTTC. Translated, it gives CASSLLAERGWGYGYTF. The J gene is TRBJ1-2, the V gene TRBV11-2, with D tentatively TRBD1 (5 bases). The V and J ends lost 2 bases and 4 bases respectively, with 20 bases between them. CDR1 and CDR2 (germline): SGHAT, FQNNGV. This CDR3 is built from 17 residues.

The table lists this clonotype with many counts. Here the CDR3 reads CASSLAAEGTDYGYTF. Written as DNA, the CDR3 is TGTGCCAGCAGCTTAGCGGCCGAAGGGACAGACTATGGCTACACCTTC. V usage is TRBV7-2 and J usage is TRBJ1-2; 7 positions agree with TRBD1. V lost 0 bases, J lost 3 bases, and 7 bases stayed unmatched. The CDR3 contains 16 residues. Per the germline V gene, CDR1 is SGHTA and CDR2 is FQGNSA. The variable domain in full, with the rest retrieved from reference TRBV7-2 and TRBJ1-2, is GAGVSQSPSNKVTEKGKDVELRCDPISGHTALYWYRQSLGQGLEFLIYFQGNSAPDKSGLPSDRFSAERTGGSVSTLTIQRTQQEDSAVYLCASSLAAEGTDYGYTFGSGTRLTVV.

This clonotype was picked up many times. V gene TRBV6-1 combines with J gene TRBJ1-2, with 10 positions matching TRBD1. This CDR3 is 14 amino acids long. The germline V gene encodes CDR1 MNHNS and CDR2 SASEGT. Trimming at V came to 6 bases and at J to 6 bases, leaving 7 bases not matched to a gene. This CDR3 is CASRAQTGGDGYTF. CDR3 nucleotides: TGTGCCAGCAGGGCTCAGACAGGGGGCGATGGCTACACCTTC.

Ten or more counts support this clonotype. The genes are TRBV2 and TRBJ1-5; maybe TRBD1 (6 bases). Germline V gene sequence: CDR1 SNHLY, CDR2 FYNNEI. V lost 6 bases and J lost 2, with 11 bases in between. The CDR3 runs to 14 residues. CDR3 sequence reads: CASSLNRGNQPQHF. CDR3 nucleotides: TGTGCCAGCAGCCTGAACAGGGGCAATCAGCCCCAGCATTTT.

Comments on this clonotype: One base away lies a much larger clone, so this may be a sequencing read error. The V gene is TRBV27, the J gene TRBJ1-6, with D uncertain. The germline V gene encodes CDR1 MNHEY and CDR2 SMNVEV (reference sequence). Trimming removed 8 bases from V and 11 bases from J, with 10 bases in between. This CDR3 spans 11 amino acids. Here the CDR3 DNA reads TGTGCCAGCGGTCTGAATCCACCCCTCCACTTT. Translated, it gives CASGLNPPLHF.

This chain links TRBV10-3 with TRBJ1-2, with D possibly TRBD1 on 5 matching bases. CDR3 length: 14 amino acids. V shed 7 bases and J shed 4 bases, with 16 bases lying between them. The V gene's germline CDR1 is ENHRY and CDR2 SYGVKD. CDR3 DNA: TGTGCCATCAAAAGGTACAGGATCTTCTATGGCTACACCTTC. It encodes CAIKRYRIFYGYTF.

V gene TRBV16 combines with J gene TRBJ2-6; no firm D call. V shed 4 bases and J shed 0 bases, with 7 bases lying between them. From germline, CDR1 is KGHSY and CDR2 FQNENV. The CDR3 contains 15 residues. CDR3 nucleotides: TGTGCCAGCAGCCCCTCACCCTCTGGGGCCAACGTCCTGACTTTC. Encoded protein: CASSPSPSGANVLTF.

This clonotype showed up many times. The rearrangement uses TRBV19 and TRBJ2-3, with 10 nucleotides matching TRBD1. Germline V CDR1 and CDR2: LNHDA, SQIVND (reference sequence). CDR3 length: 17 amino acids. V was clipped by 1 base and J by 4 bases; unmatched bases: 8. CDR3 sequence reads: CASSIVLIGTGADTQYF. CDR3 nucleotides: TGTGCCAGTAGTATAGTTTTAATCGGGACAGGGGCAGATACGCAGTATTTT.

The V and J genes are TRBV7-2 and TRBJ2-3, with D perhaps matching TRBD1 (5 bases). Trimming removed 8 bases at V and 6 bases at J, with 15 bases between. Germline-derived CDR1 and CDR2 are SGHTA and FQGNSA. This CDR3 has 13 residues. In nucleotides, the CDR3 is TGTGCCAGCCGCAGGGTTGTTACGGATACGCAGTATTTT. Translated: CASRRVVTDTQYF.

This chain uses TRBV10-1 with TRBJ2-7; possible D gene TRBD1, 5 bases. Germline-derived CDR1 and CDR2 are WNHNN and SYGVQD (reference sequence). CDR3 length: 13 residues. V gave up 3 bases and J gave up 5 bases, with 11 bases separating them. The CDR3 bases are TGCGCCAGCAGTGAACCAGGGTCGGACGAGCAGTACTTC. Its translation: CASSEPGSDEQYF.

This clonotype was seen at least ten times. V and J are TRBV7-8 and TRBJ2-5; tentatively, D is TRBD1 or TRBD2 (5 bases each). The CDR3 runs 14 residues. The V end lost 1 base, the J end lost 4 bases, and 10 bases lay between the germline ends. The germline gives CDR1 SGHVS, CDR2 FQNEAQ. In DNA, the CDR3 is TGTGCCAGCAGCTTAGGAGGGGTTACAGAGACCCAGTACTTC. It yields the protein CASSLGGVTETQYF.

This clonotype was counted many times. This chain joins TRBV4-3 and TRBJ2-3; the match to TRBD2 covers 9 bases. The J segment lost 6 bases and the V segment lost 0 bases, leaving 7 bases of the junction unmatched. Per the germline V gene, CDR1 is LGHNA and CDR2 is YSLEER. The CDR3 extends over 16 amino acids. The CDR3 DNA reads TGCGCCAGCAGCCAAGAAAGGGGCGGGGGGGCCGATACGCAGTATTTT. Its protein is CASSQERGGGADTQYF.